This paragraph reports one TCR beta chain. Its cognate antigen is unknown. Treatment: roughly ten-day PBMC culture with coronavirus spike peptide pools or control peptides (ViraFEST assay). In the ViraFEST assay, peptide-pool expansion preceded TCR sequencing of expanded clonotypes. At the Johns Hopkins FTIC core, DNA taken from cultured CD4+ T cells was sequenced by way of the Oncomine TCR Beta short-read assay. TCRdb independently ran MiXCR on the PCR reads; one entry per CDR3 protein. The profile shows some 10,000 distinct CDR3 sequences, about 60% of them singletons. The data stem from a study of vaccination and CD4 T cells after COVID-19. About the study: Mild disease affected fewer than ten convalescent patients and severe disease one, all SARS-CoV-2 positive by nasal swab PCR. Control cultures were given a CEFX pool, an HIV-1 Nef pool, or no peptide. General observations from the study: From a median of roughly 21 to 40, SARS-CoV-2-reactive clonotypes increased, though not significantly.

The V gene lost 3 bases and the J gene lost 6 bases, with 4 bases spanning the gap. The length of the CDR3 is 10 residues. Germline V gives CDR1 GTSNPN, CDR2 SVGIG (reference sequence). This TCR was sampled from a human donor who had recovered from COVID-19. Sequencing input: CD4+ T cells from blood, cultured in vitro. This sequence joins TRBV30 and TRBJ2-3, with D hard to call. CDR3 protein: CAWSRDTQYF. The CDR3 DNA is TGTGCCTGGAGCAGGGATACGCAGTATTTT.